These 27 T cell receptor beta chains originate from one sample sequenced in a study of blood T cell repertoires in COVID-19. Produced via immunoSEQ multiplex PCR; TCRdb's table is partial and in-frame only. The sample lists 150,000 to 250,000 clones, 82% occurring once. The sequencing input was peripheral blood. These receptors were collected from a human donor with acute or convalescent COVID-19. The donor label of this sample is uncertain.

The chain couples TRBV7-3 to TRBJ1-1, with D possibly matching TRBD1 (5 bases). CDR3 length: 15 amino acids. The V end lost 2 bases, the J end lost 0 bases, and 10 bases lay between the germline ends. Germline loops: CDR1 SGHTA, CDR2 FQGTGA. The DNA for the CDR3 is TGTGCCAGCAGCTTAGTCGGGGGGATGAACACTGAAGCTTTCTTT. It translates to CASSLVGGMNTEAFF.

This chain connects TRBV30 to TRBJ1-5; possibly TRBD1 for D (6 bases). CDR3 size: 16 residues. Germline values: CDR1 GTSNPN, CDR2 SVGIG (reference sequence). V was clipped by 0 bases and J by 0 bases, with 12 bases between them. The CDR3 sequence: CAWSVQGTVSNQPQHF. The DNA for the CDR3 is TGTGCCTGGAGTGTACAGGGAACAGTTAGCAATCAGCCCCAGCATTTT.

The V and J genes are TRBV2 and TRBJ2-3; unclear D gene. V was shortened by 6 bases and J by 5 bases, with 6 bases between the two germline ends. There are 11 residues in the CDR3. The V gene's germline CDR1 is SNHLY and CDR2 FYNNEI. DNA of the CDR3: TGTGCCAGCAGCCCAGAAGATACGCAGTATTTT. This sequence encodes CASSPEDTQYF.

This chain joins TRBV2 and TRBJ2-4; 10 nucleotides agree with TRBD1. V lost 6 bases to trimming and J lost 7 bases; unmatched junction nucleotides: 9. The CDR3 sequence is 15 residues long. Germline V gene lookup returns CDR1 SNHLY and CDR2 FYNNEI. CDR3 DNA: TGTGCCAGCAGGGAATCGACAGGGGGCTTGAACATTCAGTACTTC. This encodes CASRESTGGLNIQYF.

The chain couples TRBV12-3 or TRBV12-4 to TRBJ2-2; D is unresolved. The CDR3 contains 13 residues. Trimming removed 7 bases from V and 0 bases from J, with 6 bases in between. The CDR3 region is CASNRANTGELFF. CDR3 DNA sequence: TGTGCCAGCAACCGCGCGAACACCGGGGAGCTGTTTTTT.

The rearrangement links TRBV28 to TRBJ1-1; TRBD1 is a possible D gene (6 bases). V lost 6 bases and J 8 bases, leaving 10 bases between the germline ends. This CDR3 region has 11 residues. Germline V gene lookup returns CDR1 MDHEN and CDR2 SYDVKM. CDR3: CASRTTGEAFF. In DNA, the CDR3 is TGTGCCAGCAGGACCACAGGGGAAGCTTTCTTT. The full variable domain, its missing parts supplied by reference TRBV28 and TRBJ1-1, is DVKVTQSSRYLVKRTGEKVFLECVQDMDHENMFWYRQDPGLGLRLIYFSYDVKMKEKGDIPEGYSVSREKKERFSLILESASTNQTSMYLCASRTTGEAFFGQGTRLTVV.

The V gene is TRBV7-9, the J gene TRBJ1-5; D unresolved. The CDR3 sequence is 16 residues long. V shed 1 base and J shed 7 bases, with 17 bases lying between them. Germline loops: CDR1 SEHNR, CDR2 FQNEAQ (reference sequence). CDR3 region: CASSLGGRGLGQPQHF. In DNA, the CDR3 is TGTGCCAGCAGCTTAGGTGGCCGGGGTTTGGGGCAGCCCCAGCATTTT.

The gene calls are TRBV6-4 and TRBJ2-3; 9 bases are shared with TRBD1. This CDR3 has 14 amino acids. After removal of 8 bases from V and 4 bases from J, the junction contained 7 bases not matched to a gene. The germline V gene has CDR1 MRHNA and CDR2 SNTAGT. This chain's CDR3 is CASSGQGGADTQYF. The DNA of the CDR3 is TGTGCCAGCTCGGGACAGGGTGGCGCAGATACGCAGTATTTT.

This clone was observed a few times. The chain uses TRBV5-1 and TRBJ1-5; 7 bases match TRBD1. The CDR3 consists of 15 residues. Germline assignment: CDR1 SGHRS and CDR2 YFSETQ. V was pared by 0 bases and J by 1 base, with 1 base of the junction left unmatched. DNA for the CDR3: TGCGCCAGCAGCTTGGGACAGGGCAGCAATCAGCCCCAGCATTTT. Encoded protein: CASSLGQGSNQPQHF. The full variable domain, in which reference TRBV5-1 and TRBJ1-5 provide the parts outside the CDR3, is KAGVTQTPRYLIKTRGQQVTLSCSPISGHRSVSWYQQTPGQGLQFLFEYFSETQRNKGNFPGRFSGRQFSNSRSEMNVSTLELGDSALYLCASSLGQGSNQPQHFGDGTRLSIL.

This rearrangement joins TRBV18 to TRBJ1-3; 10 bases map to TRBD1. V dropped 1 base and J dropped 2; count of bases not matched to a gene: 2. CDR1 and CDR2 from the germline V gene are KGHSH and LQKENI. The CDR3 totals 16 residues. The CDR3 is CASSPLGTGAGNTIYF. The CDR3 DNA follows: TGTGCCAGCTCACCACTCGGGACAGGGGCTGGAAACACCATATATTTT.

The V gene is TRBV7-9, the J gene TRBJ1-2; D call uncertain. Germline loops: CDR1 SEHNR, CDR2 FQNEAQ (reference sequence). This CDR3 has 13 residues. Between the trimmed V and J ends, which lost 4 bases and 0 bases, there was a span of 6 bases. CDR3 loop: CASSSGSNYGYTF. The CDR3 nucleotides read TGTGCCAGCAGCTCCGGTTCTAACTATGGCTACACCTTC.

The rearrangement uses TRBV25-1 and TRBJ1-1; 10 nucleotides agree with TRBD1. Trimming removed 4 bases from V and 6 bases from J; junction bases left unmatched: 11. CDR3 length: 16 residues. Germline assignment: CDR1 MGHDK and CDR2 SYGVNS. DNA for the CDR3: TGTGCCAGCAGTGCGGCATGGGGACAGGGGTTCTCTGAAGCTTTCTTT. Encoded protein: CASSAAWGQGFSEAFF.

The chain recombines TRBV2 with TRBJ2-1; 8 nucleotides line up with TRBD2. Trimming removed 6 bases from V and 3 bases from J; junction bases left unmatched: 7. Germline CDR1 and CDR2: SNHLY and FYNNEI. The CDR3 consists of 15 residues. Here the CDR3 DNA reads TGTGCCAGCAGGGCCAGCGGGAGAATCTACAATGAGCAGTTCTTC. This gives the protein CASRASGRIYNEQFF.

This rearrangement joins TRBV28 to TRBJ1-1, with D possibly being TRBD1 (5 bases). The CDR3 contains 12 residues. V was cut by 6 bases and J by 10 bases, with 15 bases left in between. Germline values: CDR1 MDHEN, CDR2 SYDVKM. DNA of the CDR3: TGTGCCAGCAGACTTACTCAGGGAGGAGCTTTCTTT. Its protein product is CASRLTQGGAFF. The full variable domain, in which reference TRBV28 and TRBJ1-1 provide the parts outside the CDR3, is DVKVTQSSRYLVKRTGEKVFLECVQDMDHENMFWYRQDPGLGLRLIYFSYDVKMKEKGDIPEGYSVSREKKERFSLILESASTNQTSMYLCASRLTQGGAFFGQGTRLTVV.

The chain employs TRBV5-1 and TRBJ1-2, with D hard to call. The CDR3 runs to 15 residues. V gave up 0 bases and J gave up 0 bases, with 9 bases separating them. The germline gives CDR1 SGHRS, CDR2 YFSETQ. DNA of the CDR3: TGCGCCAGCAGCTTGGGTCAGGTCGCTAACTATGGCTACACCTTC. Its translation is CASSLGQVANYGYTF.

The CDR3, as DNA: TGTGCCTGGAGTTTGCCCCGGAGCGGGAGTAGTCAGTTCTTC. This gives the protein CAWSLPRSGSSQFF. V gene TRBV30 combines with J gene TRBJ2-1; 8 bases agree with TRBD2. Trimming cost V 2 bases and J 13 bases; bases outside gene matches: 13. The CDR3 contains 14 residues. Germline CDR1 and CDR2: GTSNPN and SVGIG (reference sequence).

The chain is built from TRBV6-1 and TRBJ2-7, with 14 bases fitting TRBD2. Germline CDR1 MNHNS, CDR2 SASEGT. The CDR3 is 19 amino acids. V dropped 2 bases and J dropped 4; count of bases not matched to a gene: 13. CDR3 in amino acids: CASSEIGAPRTSGRYEQYF. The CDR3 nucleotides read TGTGCCAGCAGTGAAATTGGGGCCCCCCGGACTAGCGGGAGGTACGAGCAGTACTTC.

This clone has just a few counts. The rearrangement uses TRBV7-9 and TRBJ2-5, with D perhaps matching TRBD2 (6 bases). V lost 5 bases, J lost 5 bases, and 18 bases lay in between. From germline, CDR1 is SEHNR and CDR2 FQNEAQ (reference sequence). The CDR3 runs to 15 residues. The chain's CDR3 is CASSPRAEGLETQYF. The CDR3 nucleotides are TGTGCCAGCAGCCCGCGAGCGGAGGGGCTGGAGACCCAGTACTTC.

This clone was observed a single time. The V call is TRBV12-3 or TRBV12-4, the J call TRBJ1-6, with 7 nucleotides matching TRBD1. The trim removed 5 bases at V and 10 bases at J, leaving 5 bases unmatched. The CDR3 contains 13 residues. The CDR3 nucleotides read TGTGCCAGCAGTGTCAGGGGGGACTCACCCCTCCACTTT. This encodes CASSVRGDSPLHF.

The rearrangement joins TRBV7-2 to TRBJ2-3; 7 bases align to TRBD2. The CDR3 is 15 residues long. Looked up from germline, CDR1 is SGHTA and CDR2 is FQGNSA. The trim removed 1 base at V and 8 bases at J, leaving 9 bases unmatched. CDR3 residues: CASSLGRESRGTQYF. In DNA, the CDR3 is TGTGCCAGCAGCTTAGGGCGGGAGAGTCGAGGTACGCAGTATTTT.

The CDR3 is CASSLARQPTGELFF. The DNA for the CDR3 is TGTGCCAGCAGCTTAGCCAGACAGCCCACCGGGGAGCTGTTTTTT. This sequence joins TRBV11-2 and TRBJ2-2; D might be TRBD1 (5 bases). The germline V gene encodes CDR1 SGHAT and CDR2 FQNNGV. The CDR3 spans 15 residues. V was shortened by 1 base and J by 4 bases, with 10 bases between the two germline ends.

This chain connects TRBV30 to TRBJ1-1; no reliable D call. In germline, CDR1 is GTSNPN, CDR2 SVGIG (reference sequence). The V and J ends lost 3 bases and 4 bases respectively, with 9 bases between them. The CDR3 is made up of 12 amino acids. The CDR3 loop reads CAWRQVLTEAFF. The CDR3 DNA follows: TGTGCCTGGAGGCAGGTTCTCACTGAAGCTTTCTTT.

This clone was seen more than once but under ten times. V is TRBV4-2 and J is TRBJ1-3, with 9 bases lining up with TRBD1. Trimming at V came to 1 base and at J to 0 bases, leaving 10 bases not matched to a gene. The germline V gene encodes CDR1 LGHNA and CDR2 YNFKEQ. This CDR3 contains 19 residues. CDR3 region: CASSQASDRGLISGNTIYF. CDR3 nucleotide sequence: TGTGCCAGCAGCCAAGCTTCGGACAGGGGCCTAATCTCTGGAAACACCATATATTTT.

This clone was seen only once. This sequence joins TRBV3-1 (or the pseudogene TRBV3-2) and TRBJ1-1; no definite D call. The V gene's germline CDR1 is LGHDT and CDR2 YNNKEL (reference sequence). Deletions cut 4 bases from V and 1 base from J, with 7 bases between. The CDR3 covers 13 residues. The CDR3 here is CASSPRQNTEAFF. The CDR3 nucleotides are TGTGCCAGCAGCCCGAGACAGAACACTGAAGCTTTCTTT.

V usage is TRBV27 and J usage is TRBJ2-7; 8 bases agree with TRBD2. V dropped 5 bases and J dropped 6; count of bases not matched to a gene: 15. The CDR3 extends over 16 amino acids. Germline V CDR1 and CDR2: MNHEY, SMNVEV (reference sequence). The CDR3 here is CASSPTSGGATREQYF. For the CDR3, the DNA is TGTGCCAGCAGTCCAACTAGCGGAGGGGCTACTCGCGAGCAGTACTTC.

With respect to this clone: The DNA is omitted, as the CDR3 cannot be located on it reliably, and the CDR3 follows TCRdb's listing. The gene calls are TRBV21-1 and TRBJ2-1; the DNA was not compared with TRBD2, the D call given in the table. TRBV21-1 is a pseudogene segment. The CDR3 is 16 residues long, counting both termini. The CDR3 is CASSKVAEGSYNEQFF.

The CDR3 loop reads CASSPNRGQGKNTEAFF. CDR3 DNA: TGTGCCAGCTCACCAAACAGGGGGCAAGGGAAAAACACTGAAGCTTTCTTT. The chain uses TRBV18 and TRBJ1-1; 9 bases agree with TRBD1. The CDR3 length is 17 residues. The V segment lost 2 bases and the J segment 2 bases; nucleotides outside the gene matches: 9. Looked up from germline, CDR1 is KGHSH and CDR2 is LQKENI.